These 10 T cell receptor beta chains were all obtained from the same sample, sequenced in a study of blood T cell repertoires in COVID-19. Profiling relied on immunoSEQ multiplex PCR, and the TCRdb table lists in-frame clones only, not all of them. The sample lists some 250,000 clones; around three quarters were seen once. Sequenced: peripheral blood. These receptors were taken from a woman aged 80 or over with acute or convalescent COVID-19.

J is TRBJ1-2 and V is TRBV6-5; D is possibly TRBD1 (5 bases). The V end was cut by 0 bases, the J end by 5 bases, with 7 bases between. The germline V gene encodes CDR1 MNHEY and CDR2 SVGAGI. The CDR3 has 13 amino acids. CDR3 DNA sequence: TGTGCCAGCAGTTACTCGGCAGGGTATGGCTACACCTTC. The encoded protein is CASSYSAGYGYTF.

This chain connects TRBV4-1 to TRBJ1-6; 8 nucleotides match TRBD1. This CDR3 region has 16 residues. Germline V gene lookup returns CDR1 MGHRA and CDR2 YSYEKL. Trimming removed 4 bases from V and 7 bases from J; junction bases left unmatched: 9. This chain's CDR3 is CASSLQGGQGNSPLHF. The CDR3 DNA reads as TGCGCCAGCAGCCTCCAAGGAGGACAGGGAAATTCACCCCTCCACTTT.

The rearrangement uses TRBV2 and TRBJ2-7, with a tentative D call TRBD1 (6 bases). The V gene's germline CDR1 is SNHLY and CDR2 FYNNEI. The CDR3 contains 13 residues. V was shortened by 4 bases and J by 2 bases, with 9 bases between the two germline ends. CDR3 DNA sequence: TGTGCCAGCAGTGCCCAGGGGCCCTACGAGCAGTACTTC. Residues: CASSAQGPYEQYF.

CDR3: CASSLDPRAFF. The CDR3 DNA follows: TGTGCCAGCAGCTTAGACCCTAGGGCTTTCTTT. The chain uses TRBV7-9 and TRBJ1-1; D remains unclear. Germline-derived CDR1 and CDR2 are SEHNR and FQNEAQ (reference sequence). The CDR3 contains 11 residues. Trimming took off 1 base at V and 11 bases at J, with 8 bases between the two ends.

This clone was seen a few times. This rearrangement joins TRBV13 to TRBJ1-5; maybe TRBD1 (6 bases). Trimming pared 5 bases from V and 1 base from J, leaving 12 bases between. The length of the CDR3 is 15 residues. Per germline, CDR1 PRHDT and CDR2 FYEKMQ (reference sequence). The CDR3 DNA follows: TGTGCCAGCAGCCGCCGACAGGCAAGCAATCAGCCCCAGCATTTT. Its protein product is CASSRRQASNQPQHF.

This clone appeared many times. The chain carries TRBV4-1 and TRBJ2-2; 8 bases are a match to TRBD1. This CDR3 is built from 17 residues. The germline CDR1 and CDR2 sequences are MGHRA and YSYEKL. V dropped 4 bases and J dropped 5; count of bases not matched to a gene: 12. The DNA of the CDR3 is TGCGCCAGCAGCCCTACCCCGGACAGGGTTCGAACCGGGGAGCTGTTTTTT. It encodes CASSPTPDRVRTGELFF.

The genes are TRBV18 and TRBJ1-2, with a possible D match to TRBD1 (6 bases). The CDR3 runs to 14 residues. Germline V gene data show CDR1 as KGHSH and CDR2 as LQKENI. The V gene lost 5 bases and the J gene lost 5 bases, with 15 bases spanning the gap. The CDR3 protein is CASSAGTNSYGYTF. Here the CDR3 DNA reads TGTGCCAGCTCAGCCGGGACAAACTCTTATGGCTACACCTTC.

This rearrangement joins TRBV5-5 to TRBJ1-5; 10 bases fit TRBD1. The CDR3 runs 15 residues. Germline CDR1 is SGHKS and CDR2 is YYEKEE (reference sequence). V trimming: 4 bases; J trimming: 4 bases; junction bases outside the gene matches: 5. Here the CDR3 reads CASSEGQGRNQPQHF. CDR3 nucleotide sequence: TGTGCCAGCAGCGAGGGACAGGGGAGGAATCAGCCCCAGCATTTT.

J is TRBJ1-3 and V is TRBV5-1; D may be TRBD1 (6 bases). This CDR3 comprises 17 residues. CDR1 and CDR2 (germline): SGHRS, YFSETQ. The ends were cut back, 1 base at V and 2 bases at J, with 16 bases in the middle. The CDR3: CASSLNPWTVTGNTIYF. The CDR3 coding sequence is TGCGCCAGCAGCTTGAACCCCTGGACAGTTACTGGAAACACCATATATTTT.

The rearrangement joins TRBV5-1 to TRBJ2-1, with 11 bases matching TRBD2. V trimming: 1 base; J trimming: 9 bases; junction bases outside the gene matches: 9. The CDR3 spans 16 residues. The V gene's germline CDR1 is SGHRS and CDR2 YFSETQ. The CDR3 DNA reads TGCGCCAGCAGCTTGAGGGCTAGCGGGAGGTACGGTGAGCAGTTCTTC. Its protein is CASSLRASGRYGEQFF. Combining the CDR3 with reference TRBV5-1 and TRBJ2-1 gives the whole variable domain KAGVTQTPRYLIKTRGQQVTLSCSPISGHRSVSWYQQTPGQGLQFLFEYFSETQRNKGNFPGRFSGRQFSNSRSEMNVSTLELGDSALYLCASSLRASGRYGEQFFGPGTRLTVL.